These T cell receptor beta chains were read from a single sample in a study of T cells in Graves' hyperthyroidism and ophthalmopathy. TCRdb called the multiplex PCR reads again in MiXCR, with one record for every CDR3 protein. The data hold about half a million distinct CDR3 sequences, with roughly a quarter observed a single time. The sample comprised blood. The receptor source for this set is a woman between 25 and 40 years old with Graves' ophthalmopathy. Both conserved end residues are part of each CDR3. D genes are given only for firm matches. Clone size is not always given. Where it is, it says once, few, many or a class for expanded clones.

>many|TRBD1|TRBV6-2/TRBV6-3|TRBJ2-7
TGTGCCAGTGAGGCCCGGGACAGCTACTACGAGCAGTACTTC
CASEARDSYYEQYF
>many|TRBD1|TRBV10-3|TRBJ2-6
TGTGCCATCGGACCGTGGACAGGGGGGACAACCTCTGGGGCCAACGTCCTGACTTTC
CAIGPWTGGTTSGANVLTF
>many|TRBD2|TRBV12-3/TRBV12-4|TRBJ2-5
TGTGCCAGCAGACTAGCGGGGGGGACTCGGGAGACCCAGTACTTC
CASRLAGGTRETQYF
>many|.|TRBV12-3/TRBV12-4|TRBJ1-2
TGTGCCAGCAGTTTCGTGGACCTCTATGGCTACACCTTC
CASSFVDLYGYTF
>many|TRBD1|TRBV25-1|TRBJ2-7
TGTGCCAGCAGGGACGACAGGGGTCCGGACGAGCAGTACTTC
CASRDDRGPDEQYF
>.|.|TRBV11-3|TRBJ2-7
TGTGCCAGCAGTCGAAGACAGGCCCCCTCCTACGAGCAGTACTTC
CASSRRQAPSYEQYF
>.|.|TRBV12-3/TRBV12-4|TRBJ1-2
TGTGCCAGCAGTTTAAGGGGGTGGGGTGGCTACACCTTC
CASSLRGWGGYTF
>.|.|TRBV6-1|TRBJ2-7
TGTGCCAGCACAGGCGGGAAGTATCTCGAGCAGTACTTC
CASTGGKYLEQYF
>few|.|TRBV12-3/TRBV12-4|TRBJ2-5
TGTGCCAGCAGTTTAAAGTCTAGGCAAGGGACCCAGTACTTC
CASSLKSRQGTQYF
>.|.|TRBV20-1|TRBJ1-1
TGCAGTGCTCCTACAGGGAACACTGAAGCTTTCTTT
CSAPTGNTEAFF
>many|TRBD1|TRBV11-1|TRBJ2-2
TGTGCCAGCAGCCCTGAACAGGGGCTGGGCACCGGGGAGCTGTTTTTT
CASSPEQGLGTGELFF
>.|TRBD2|TRBV4-3|TRBJ2-7
TGCGCCAGCAGCCGAGGGACTAGCGCTTCCTACGAGCAGTACTTC
CASSRGTSASYEQYF
>many|.|TRBV4-1|TRBJ1-2
TGCGCCAGCAGCCAAGGCACCGGAATCTATGGCTACACCTTC
CASSQGTGIYGYTF
>.|TRBD1|TRBV12-3/TRBV12-4|TRBJ1-2
TGTGCCAACAGTTTTTATGGGGACAGATCTAACTATGGCTACACCTTC
CANSFYGDRSNYGYTF
>many|.|TRBV6-5|TRBJ1-1
TGTGCCAGCAGTTACTCATGGGACTCCTTCTCTGAAGCTTTCTTT
CASSYSWDSFSEAFF
>.|.|TRBV6-2/TRBV6-3|TRBJ2-2
TGTGCCAGCACCTCCGGGACAAACACCGGGGAGCTGTTTTTT
CASTSGTNTGELFF
>once|.|TRBV6-5|TRBJ2-5
TGTGCCAGCCAGTTATACAGTACCCCGGGGGAGACCCAGTACTTC
CASQLYSTPGETQYF
>many|TRBD1|TRBV19|TRBJ1-1
TGTGCCAGTACCGACGGGCAGACAGGGGGCCCTTATCCGAACACTGAAGCTTTCTTT
CASTDGQTGGPYPNTEAFF
>.|.|TRBV9|TRBJ2-5
TGTGCCAGCAGCGTAGAGAGGGGGATTTTTGAGACCCAGTACTTC
CASSVERGIFETQYF